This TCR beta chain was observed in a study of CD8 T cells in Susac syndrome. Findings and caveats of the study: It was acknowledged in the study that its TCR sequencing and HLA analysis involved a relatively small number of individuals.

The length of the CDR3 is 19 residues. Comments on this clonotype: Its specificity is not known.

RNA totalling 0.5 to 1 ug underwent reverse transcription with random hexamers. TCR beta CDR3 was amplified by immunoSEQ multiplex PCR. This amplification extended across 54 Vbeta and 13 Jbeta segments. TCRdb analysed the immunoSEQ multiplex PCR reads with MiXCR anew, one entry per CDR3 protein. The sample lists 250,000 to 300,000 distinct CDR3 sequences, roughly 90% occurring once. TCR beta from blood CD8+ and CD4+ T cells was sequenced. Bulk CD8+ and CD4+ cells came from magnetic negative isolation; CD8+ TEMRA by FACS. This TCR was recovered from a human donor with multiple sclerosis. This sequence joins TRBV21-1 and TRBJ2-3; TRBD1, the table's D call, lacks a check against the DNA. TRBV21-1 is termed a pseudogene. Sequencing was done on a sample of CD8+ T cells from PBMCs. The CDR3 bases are TGTGCCAGCAGCAAAAGAGGACGGGGTTTCCTCACAAACACAGATACGCAGTATTTT. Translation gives CASSKRGRGFLTNTDTQYF.